These 30 T cell receptor beta chains originate from one sample sequenced in a study of tissue T cells after allogeneic stem cell transplantation (dated by TCRdb to 2021 to 2024). The time point label here, explained by the study, means: human tissue collected at research (rapid) autopsy. Library generation was performed with the immunoSEQ multiplex PCR assay. Not all clones reach the TCRdb copy of this immuneACCESS table, which keeps in-frame sequences only. Checked studies attribute under half of the gap to unresolved V genes and leave the rest unexplained. This sample comprises 10,000 or so clones, 60% to 75% of them detected only once. 9.2% of the sample is taken by the ten largest. Sequenced material: tissue from the ileum, taken at autopsy. The receptor set was obtained from a woman between 18 and 50 years old with breast cancer.

The chain uses TRBV5-1 and TRBJ1-3; a weak D match, TRBD1 (6 bases). Looked up from germline, CDR1 is SGHRS and CDR2 is YFSETQ. The V end lost 2 bases, the J end lost 4 bases, and 10 bases lay between the germline ends. The CDR3 runs to 14 residues. CDR3 amino acids: CASSFGGPGNTIYF. The DNA of the CDR3 is TGCGCCAGCAGCTTCGGGGGGCCAGGAAACACCATATATTTT.

This sequence joins TRBV5-1 and TRBJ1-1; D ambiguous. Trimming took 0 bases from V and 7 from J, leaving 7 bases between them. This CDR3 region has 12 residues. Germline values: CDR1 SGHRS, CDR2 YFSETQ. CDR3 in amino acids: CASSLETSEAFF. DNA for the CDR3: TGCGCCAGCAGCTTGGAAACGAGTGAAGCTTTCTTT.

V is TRBV6-2 or TRBV6-3 and J is TRBJ2-3, with 16 bases fitting TRBD2. CDR1 MNHEY and CDR2 SVGEGT come from the germline V gene. The CDR3 contains 19 residues. The V segment lost 3 bases and the J segment 6 bases; nucleotides outside the gene matches: 12. The CDR3 loop reads CASSYPQGLAGGLRDTQYF. DNA for the CDR3: TGTGCCAGCAGTTATCCCCAGGGACTAGCGGGGGGGCTGCGGGATACGCAGTATTTT.

This clone was detected once. The chain couples TRBV5-1 to TRBJ2-4; 7 nucleotides line up with TRBD2. The CDR3 totals 14 residues. V lost 2 bases, J lost 9 bases, and 8 bases stayed unmatched. The V gene's germline CDR1 is SGHRS and CDR2 YFSETQ. The CDR3 DNA is TGCGCCAGCAGCTTATTGGCGGGAGATATCATTCAGTACTTC. Translation gives CASSLLAGDIIQYF. The entire variable domain, with the rest obtained from reference TRBV5-1 and TRBJ2-4, is as follows: KAGVTQTPRYLIKTRGQQVTLSCSPISGHRSVSWYQQTPGQGLQFLFEYFSETQRNKGNFPGRFSGRQFSNSRSEMNVSTLELGDSALYLCASSLLAGDIIQYFGAGTRLSVL.

The V gene is TRBV6-1, the J gene TRBJ1-4; TRBD1 matches 7 bases. This CDR3 is 18 amino acids long. The V gene end was trimmed by 0 bases and the J gene end by 8 bases; junction bases not matched to a gene: 15. CDR1 and CDR2 from the germline V gene are MNHNS and SASEGT. CDR3 sequence (DNA): TGTGCCAGCAGTGAAGCAGCGAGACAGGGATCGGCATTCGAAAAACTGTTTTTT. Translated, it gives CASSEAARQGSAFEKLFF.

This clone came up a few times. The rearrangement links TRBV6-1 to TRBJ1-1; D is unresolved. Germline assignment: CDR1 MNHNS and CDR2 SASEGT. Trimming left V 2 bases short and J 1 base short, with 8 bases between. The CDR3 extends over 14 amino acids. The CDR3 here is CASSESLRNTEAFF. In DNA form, the CDR3 reads TGTGCCAGCAGTGAATCTCTCAGGAACACTGAAGCTTTCTTT.

The gene calls are TRBV6-5 and TRBJ1-2; D is ambiguous. The CDR3 consists of 16 residues. Germline-derived CDR1 and CDR2 are MNHEY and SVGAGI. V was pared by 2 bases and J by 6 bases, with 19 bases between. The chain's CDR3 is CASSYVPGGRLDGYTF. DNA of the CDR3: TGTGCCAGCAGTTACGTCCCCGGCGGCAGGCTTGATGGCTACACCTTC.

This sequence joins TRBV4-1 and TRBJ2-2; D remains unclear. Germline V lookup: CDR1 MGHRA, CDR2 YSYEKL. V lost 1 base to trimming and J lost 1 base, with 10 bases between them. CDR3 length: 16 residues. In DNA, the CDR3 is TGCGCCAGCAGCCAAGCCTCAGGACGGAACACCGGGGAGCTGTTTTTT. Translated: CASSQASGRNTGELFF.

The chain links TRBV19 to TRBJ2-3; D gene unclear. From germline, CDR1 is LNHDA and CDR2 SQIVND (reference sequence). The CDR3 covers 14 residues. The germline V and J ends were trimmed by 8 bases and 3 bases, with 15 bases remaining between them. The DNA of the CDR3 is TGTGCCAGTGGTTCGATGGATGGGACAGATACGCAGTATTTT. Protein: CASGSMDGTDTQYF. Full variable domain (outside the CDR3, taken from reference TRBV19 and TRBJ2-3): DGGITQSPKYLFRKEGQNVTLSCEQNLNHDAMYWYRQDPGQGLRLIYYSQIVNDFQKGDIAEGYSVSREKKESFPLTVTSAQKNPTAFYLCASGSMDGTDTQYFGPGTRLTVL.

On this clone itself: At one boundary the junction diverges from the germline segment, which might be a read error. The V gene is TRBV6-1, the J gene TRBJ2-7, with 7 bases that match TRBD2. The CDR3 consists of 14 residues. Germline V gives CDR1 MNHNS, CDR2 SASEGT. CDR3 residues: CASSEPPMVSGTDF. In DNA, the CDR3 is TGTGCCAGCAGTGAACCCCCCATGGTCAGCGGGACCGACTTC.

CDR3 sequence: CASSPSSGPKNIQYF. CDR3 bases: TGTGCCAGCAGCCCCTCCTCGGGGCCTAAAAACATTCAGTACTTC. The rearrangement uses TRBV11-3 and TRBJ2-4, with D perhaps given as TRBD1 or TRBD2 (5 bases each). Germline CDR1 is SGHNT and CDR2 is YENEEA. The V and J ends lost 5 bases and 4 bases respectively, with 15 bases between them. CDR3 size: 15 residues.

The rearrangement links TRBV30 to TRBJ1-5; weak D call: TRBD1 (6 bases). This CDR3 region has 18 residues. Germline V gives CDR1 GTSNPN, CDR2 SVGIG (reference sequence). V shed 0 bases and J shed 2 bases, with 20 bases lying between them. DNA for the CDR3: TGTGCCTGGAGTGTATCCCCCAACGCACAGGGTGGCAATCAGCCCCAGCATTTT. Its translation is CAWSVSPNAQGGNQPQHF.

This chain links TRBV18 with TRBJ2-7, with D tentatively TRBD2 (5 bases). V was trimmed by 4 bases and J by 5 bases, leaving 9 bases between them. Germline loops: CDR1 KGHSH, CDR2 LQKENI. This CDR3 spans 12 amino acids. The CDR3 reads CASSLGEDEQYF. CDR3 sequence (DNA): TGTGCCAGCTCACTGGGAGAAGACGAGCAGTACTTC.

The rearrangement joins TRBV6-1 to TRBJ1-1, with D perhaps TRBD1 (5 bases). This CDR3 contains 15 residues. Trimming stripped 3 bases from V and 2 bases from J, with 13 bases between. The germline gives CDR1 MNHNS, CDR2 SASEGT. The CDR3 is CASSDHQGTNTEAFF. The DNA of the CDR3 is TGTGCCAGCAGTGATCACCAGGGAACTAACACTGAAGCTTTCTTT.

With respect to this clone: Other DNA sequences in the same sample also yield this CDR3. V and J are TRBV6-6 and TRBJ2-5; possible D gene TRBD2, 5 bases. The CDR3 sequence is 14 residues long. Looked up from germline, CDR1 is MNHNY and CDR2 is SVGAGI (reference sequence). Trimming removed 0 bases at V and 3 bases at J, with 8 bases between. The CDR3 DNA is TGTGCCAGCAGTTACTCGGGAGACGAAGAGACCCAGTACTTC. Its protein is CASSYSGDEETQYF.

A few counts support this clone. The rearrangement joins TRBV7-2 to TRBJ2-5; D gene uncertain. Germline-derived CDR1 and CDR2 are SGHTA and FQGNSA. V was pared by 0 bases and J by 3 bases, with 11 bases between. The CDR3 covers 15 residues. CDR3 residues: CASSLAGSREETQYF. The CDR3 bases are TGTGCCAGCAGCTTAGCAGGGTCTCGGGAAGAGACCCAGTACTTC.

Sample share makes this clone medium-sized (0.01 to 0.1%). The chain couples TRBV28 to TRBJ2-7; D call uncertain. Germline V CDR1 and CDR2: MDHEN, SYDVKM. V lost 3 bases, J lost 1 base, and 10 bases lay in between. The CDR3 covers 14 residues. DNA of the CDR3: TGTGCCAGCAGTTTGACGGGCCGGTCCTACGAGCAGTACTTC. This gives the protein CASSLTGRSYEQYF.

This chain connects TRBV24-1 to TRBJ1-5; TRBD1 aligns across 8 bases. The V segment lost 2 bases and the J segment 6 bases; nucleotides outside the gene matches: 5. The CDR3 has 15 amino acids. From germline, CDR1 is KGHDR and CDR2 SFDVKD. CDR3 sequence reads: CATSDSRTGIQPQHF. The CDR3, as DNA: TGTGCCACCAGTGATTCGCGGACAGGGATTCAGCCCCAGCATTTT.

CDR3 bases: TGTGCTAGTGCCCGGGACAGGGGGTACGAGCAGTACTTC. Its protein is CASARDRGYEQYF. The chain employs TRBV12-5 and TRBJ2-7; the match to TRBD1 covers 11 bases. Germline V gene lookup returns CDR1 LGHNT and CDR2 FRNRAP. Trimming cost V 7 bases and J 4 bases; bases outside gene matches: 3. This CDR3 has 13 amino acids.

This sequence joins TRBV9 and TRBJ2-2; no firm D call. Trimming left V 0 bases short and J 6 bases short, with 6 bases between. CDR1 and CDR2 (germline): SGDLS, YYNGEE. CDR3 length: 13 residues. CDR3 residues: CASSVAVSGELFF. The CDR3 DNA is TGTGCCAGCAGCGTAGCGGTCTCCGGGGAGCTGTTTTTT.

This clone was found a few times. The chain combines TRBV6-6 with TRBJ2-2, with 7 positions matching TRBD1. This CDR3 region has 12 residues. Germline CDR1 is MNHNY and CDR2 is SVGAGI (reference sequence). The ends lost 6 bases at V and 8 bases at J; junction bases unmatched: 3. As DNA, the CDR3 is TGTGCCAGCAGACCAGGGGGTGGGGAGCTGTTTTTT. This translates into CASRPGGGELFF.

The chain links TRBV7-9 to TRBJ2-5; TRBD2 is a possible D gene (5 bases). V lost 7 bases and J 4 bases, leaving 10 bases between the germline ends. The CDR3 loop spans 12 amino acids. Germline V gene lookup returns CDR1 SEHNR and CDR2 FQNEAQ (reference sequence). The CDR3 here is CASMSGRETQYF. CDR3 sequence (DNA): TGTGCCAGCATGTCGGGGAGAGAGACCCAGTACTTC.

This clone is termed medium-sized (0.01 to 0.1%). V is TRBV4-2 and J is TRBJ1-4; D is undetermined. The CDR3 extends over 15 amino acids. Germline V gene lookup returns CDR1 LGHNA and CDR2 YNFKEQ. The ends were cut back, 0 bases at V and 2 bases at J, with 7 bases in the middle. The CDR3 sequence is CASSQDGRTNEKLFF. CDR3 sequence (DNA): TGTGCCAGCAGCCAAGACGGGCGGACTAATGAAAAACTGTTTTTT.

This clone has a handful of counts. The rearrangement links TRBV5-6 to TRBJ2-6, with D possibly TRBD1 on 5 matching bases. This CDR3 region has 16 residues. The V gene lost 3 bases and the J gene lost 0 bases, with 10 bases spanning the gap. CDR1 and CDR2 from the germline V gene are SGHDT and YYEEEE. Here the CDR3 reads CASSSETVSGANVLTF. The CDR3 DNA follows: TGTGCCAGCAGCTCCGAGACAGTCTCTGGGGCCAACGTCCTGACTTTC. Supplemented by reference TRBV5-6 and TRBJ2-6, the full variable domain reads DAGVTQSPTHLIKTRGQQVTLRCSPKSGHDTVSWYQQALGQGPQFIFQYYEEEERQRGNFPDRFSGHQFPNYSSELNVNALLLGDSALYLCASSSETVSGANVLTFGAGSRLTVL.

This clone is medium-sized within its sample. This chain connects TRBV6-2 or TRBV6-3 to TRBJ1-5; 8 bases fit TRBD1. There are 15 residues in the CDR3. Germline lookup yields CDR1 MNHEY and CDR2 SVGEGT. J lost 9 bases, V lost 5 bases, and 12 bases had no gene match. Written as DNA, the CDR3 is TGTGCCAGCAGTACCGGGACAGGCGTATTCGGGCCCCAGCATTTT. The encoded protein is CASSTGTGVFGPQHF.

The chain employs TRBV2 and TRBJ2-7, with D possibly being TRBD1 (5 bases). CDR3 length: 11 amino acids. V was cut by 6 bases and J by 5 bases, with 8 bases left in between. Germline-derived CDR1 and CDR2 are SNHLY and FYNNEI. CDR3 nucleotide sequence: TGTGCCAGCAGGCAGGGCGACGAGCAGTACTTC. As protein: CASRQGDEQYF.

This clone appeared a single time. Since a much larger clone is just one base distant, this may be a read error. The chain combines TRBV5-1 with TRBJ2-7; the D is unclear. The germline V gene encodes CDR1 SGHRS and CDR2 YFSETQ. The CDR3 consists of 15 residues. The CDR3 DNA reads as TGCGCCAGCTGCTTGGACGACGGTAGCTCCTACGAGCAGTACTTC. Protein product: CASCLDDGSSYEQYF.

This chain uses TRBV6-6 with TRBJ2-7; no clear D gene. CDR1 is MNHNY and CDR2 is SVGAGI in the germline V gene (reference sequence). V lost 0 bases and J 3 bases, leaving 6 bases between the germline ends. The CDR3 length is 13 residues. Here the CDR3 reads CASSYSVGYEQYF. CDR3 DNA: TGTGCCAGCAGTTACTCTGTGGGCTACGAGCAGTACTTC.

On this clone itself: Other DNA sequences within the sample encode an identical CDR3. The chain couples TRBV7-2 to TRBJ2-1; tentatively, D is TRBD1 or TRBD2 (5 bases each). Germline CDR1 is SGHTA and CDR2 is FQGNSA. V dropped 5 bases and J dropped 6 bases, with 11 bases sitting between them. The CDR3 loop spans 13 amino acids. The CDR3 region has the DNA TGTGCCAGCAGCCCGGGGCGGGCCAATGAGCAGTTCTTC. It specifies CASSPGRANEQFF.

This clone has only a few counts. Distinct nucleotide sequences in the sample also encode this CDR3. The rearrangement uses TRBV3-1 (or the pseudogene TRBV3-2) and TRBJ1-6; a possible D gene is TRBD1 (5 bases). Per the germline V gene, CDR1 is LGHDT and CDR2 is YNNKEL (reference sequence). There are 13 residues in the CDR3. Trimming shortened V by 0 bases and J by 9 bases, and 6 bases separated the two germline ends. The CDR3 coding sequence is TGTGCCAGCAGCCAAGATGGGGGTTCACCCCTCCACTTT. It is translated as CASSQDGGSPLHF.